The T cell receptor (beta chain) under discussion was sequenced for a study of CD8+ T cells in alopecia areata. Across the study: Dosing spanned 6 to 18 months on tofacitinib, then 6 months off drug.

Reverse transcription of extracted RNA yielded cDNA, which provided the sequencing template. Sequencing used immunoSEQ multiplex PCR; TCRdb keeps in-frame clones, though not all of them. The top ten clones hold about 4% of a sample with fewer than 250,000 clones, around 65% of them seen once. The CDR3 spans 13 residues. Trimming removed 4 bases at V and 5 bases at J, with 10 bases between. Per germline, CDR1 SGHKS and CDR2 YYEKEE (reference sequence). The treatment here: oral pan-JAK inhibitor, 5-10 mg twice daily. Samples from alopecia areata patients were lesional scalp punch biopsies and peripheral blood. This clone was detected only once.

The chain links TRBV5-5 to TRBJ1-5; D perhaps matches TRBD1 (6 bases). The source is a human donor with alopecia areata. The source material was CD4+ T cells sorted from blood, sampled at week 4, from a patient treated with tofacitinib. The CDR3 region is CASSLQGDQPQHF. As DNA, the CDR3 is TGTGCCAGCAGCCTACAGGGAGATCAGCCCCAGCATTTT.